The 30 T cell receptor beta chains listed next were all sequenced from one sample in a study of shared clonotypes between healthy human individuals. The table came from immunoSEQ multiplex PCR; TCRdb's copy has only in-frame clones and leaves some out. The sample includes under 2,500,000 clones, 95% seen only once; the top ten take approximately 0.13%. Material for sequencing was naive CD4+ T cells sorted from blood. The subset denotes: CD45RA+ positively selected. All receptors derive from a man aged 18 to 30 in good health.

The V and J genes are TRBV5-4 and TRBJ1-2; no firm D call. Between the trimmed V and J ends, which lost 4 bases and 4 bases, there was a span of 20 bases. The CDR3 has 16 residues. Per the germline V gene, CDR1 is SGHNT and CDR2 is YYREEE (reference sequence). The CDR3 bases are TGTGCCAGCAGCAGGGAGGACCTAACTCTACCCTATGGCTACACCTTC. It is translated as CASSREDLTLPYGYTF. Drawing the rest from reference TRBV5-4 and TRBJ1-2, the complete variable domain is ETGVTQSPTHLIKTRGQQVTLRCSSQSGHNTVSWYQQALGQGPQFIFQYYREEENGRGNFPPRFSGLQFPNYSSELNVNALELDDSALYLCASSREDLTLPYGYTFGSGTRLTVV.

The chain links TRBV20-1 to TRBJ2-7, with D perhaps being TRBD1 or TRBD2 (5 bases each). The CDR3 is 11 amino acids. Trimming removed 3 bases at V and 6 bases at J, with 9 bases between. Germline-derived CDR1 and CDR2 are DFQATT and SNEGSKA (reference sequence). The DNA of the CDR3 is TGCAGTGCTAGCCTTGGGGGCGAGCAGTACTTC. This translates into CSASLGGEQYF.

This clone was detected only once. V usage is TRBV19 and J usage is TRBJ1-5, with a weak D call TRBD1 (5 bases). V lost 6 bases and J lost 3, with 12 bases in between. The CDR3 loop spans 14 amino acids. Germline loops: CDR1 LNHDA, CDR2 SQIVND (reference sequence). CDR3 loop: CASSPDRTNQPQHF. The CDR3 nucleotides are TGTGCCAGTAGCCCTGACAGAACCAATCAGCCCCAGCATTTT.

The chain joins TRBV4-1 to TRBJ2-1; 9 bases match TRBD2. V shed 0 bases and J 5 bases; nucleotides not matched to a gene: 5. CDR1 and CDR2 (germline): MGHRA, YSYEKL. The CDR3 spans 16 residues. The DNA of the CDR3 is TGCGCCAGCAGCCAAGATATGGCGGGGGGGAACAATGAGCAGTTCTTC. It encodes CASSQDMAGGNNEQFF.

The sample holds one count of this clone. The gene calls are TRBV6-5 and TRBJ2-1, with 9 nucleotides matching TRBD2. This CDR3 comprises 13 residues. The germline CDR1 and CDR2 sequences are MNHEY and SVGAGI. Trimming at V came to 6 bases and at J to 7 bases, leaving 4 bases not matched to a gene. The CDR3 here is CASSRAGGNEQFF. CDR3 sequence (DNA): TGTGCCAGCAGCCGAGCGGGGGGAAATGAGCAGTTCTTC.

The CDR3 nucleotides are TGTGCCATCAGTGAGGCCCAGGGACTAGAGATCCATGAGCAGTTCTTC. It specifies CAISEAQGLEIHEQFF. J is TRBJ2-1 and V is TRBV10-3; the match to TRBD2 covers 8 bases. With V trimmed by 2 bases and J by 8 bases, 11 bases remained unmatched. The CDR3 is 16 residues long. CDR1 and CDR2 from the germline V gene are ENHRY and SYGVKD.

The rearrangement uses TRBV6-5 and TRBJ2-1; 14 bases fit TRBD2. The CDR3 totals 15 residues. The V and J ends lost 5 bases and 9 bases, in that order; junction bases with no gene match: 6. Looked up from germline, CDR1 is MNHEY and CDR2 is SVGAGI. The CDR3 DNA reads TGTGCCAGCAGTAAGACTAGCGGGAGGGCCCTTGAGCAGTTCTTC. It specifies CASSKTSGRALEQFF.

The V and J genes are TRBV5-4 and TRBJ1-1; 8 nucleotides agree with TRBD1. V shed 4 bases and J 5 bases; nucleotides not matched to a gene: 10. This CDR3 region has 15 residues. Germline values: CDR1 SGHNT, CDR2 YYREEE (reference sequence). CDR3 DNA: TGTGCCAGCAGCGCGAAAGGCAGGGGGCAGACTGAAGCTTTCTTT. As protein: CASSAKGRGQTEAFF.

The chain couples TRBV28 to TRBJ2-5, with a tentative D call TRBD1 (6 bases). Trimming removed 2 bases from V and 5 bases from J, with 9 bases in between. The CDR3 is 13 residues long. In germline, CDR1 is MDHEN, CDR2 SYDVKM. In nucleotides, the CDR3 is TGTGCCAGCAGTTTAGTGCAGGGGGAGACCCAGTACTTC. Its protein product is CASSLVQGETQYF.

The chain uses TRBV7-9 and TRBJ2-1, with 13 positions matching TRBD2. This CDR3 is built from 16 residues. Germline CDR1 SEHNR, CDR2 FQNEAQ (reference sequence). V trimming: 5 bases; J trimming: 9 bases; junction bases outside the gene matches: 10. The CDR3, as DNA: TGTGCCAGCAGCATCACTAGCGGGAGGGCTCTGAGTGAGCAGTTCTTC. Amino acids: CASSITSGRALSEQFF.

The rearrangement uses TRBV9 and TRBJ1-4; TRBD1 agrees at 9 bases. The germline gives CDR1 SGDLS, CDR2 YYNGEE. V dropped 4 bases and J dropped 5; count of bases not matched to a gene: 12. The length of the CDR3 is 17 residues. Here the CDR3 DNA reads TGTGCCAGCAGCCTCAGGACAGGGGCCGACTCCAATGAAAAACTGTTTTTT. Translating it yields CASSLRTGADSNEKLFF.

J is TRBJ2-1 and V is TRBV5-6, with no clear D. From germline, CDR1 is SGHDT and CDR2 YYEEEE. The V end lost 0 bases, the J end lost 6 bases, and 7 bases lay between the germline ends. There are 13 residues in the CDR3. The CDR3 here is CASSLGRPNEQFF. Written as DNA, the CDR3 is TGTGCCAGCAGCTTGGGACGGCCCAATGAGCAGTTCTTC.

V usage is TRBV29-1 and J usage is TRBJ1-1; 7 nucleotides align to TRBD1. V dropped 7 bases and J dropped 2; count of bases not matched to a gene: 4. The germline CDR1 and CDR2 sequences are SQVTM and ANQGSEA. CDR3 length equals 12 residues. CDR3 sequence reads: CSGYRGNTEAFF. Here the CDR3 DNA reads TGCAGCGGGTACAGGGGCAACACTGAAGCTTTCTTT.

About this clone: The sample has other DNA sequences that encode this CDR3 too. The chain uses TRBV11-3 and TRBJ2-3; D uncertain. Germline CDR1 reads SGHNT; CDR2 reads YENEEA. V lost 1 base to trimming and J lost 1 base, with 3 bases between them. There are 13 residues in the CDR3. The CDR3 spells CASSLAGTDTQYF. In DNA, the CDR3 is TGTGCCAGCAGCTTAGCCGGCACAGATACGCAGTATTTT. Supplemented by reference TRBV11-3 and TRBJ2-3, the full variable domain reads EAGVVQSPRYKIIEKKQPVAFWCNPISGHNTLYWYLQNLGQGPELLIRYENEEAVDDSQLPKDRFSAERLKGVDSTLKIQPAELGDSAVYLCASSLAGTDTQYFGPGTRLTVL.

Turning to this clone: Sequence at one end of the junction differs from germline and may be a read error. The rearrangement uses TRBV6-4 and TRBJ1-1, with D tentatively TRBD1 (6 bases). Per the germline V gene, CDR1 is MRHNA and CDR2 is SNTAGT. The length of the CDR3 is 12 residues. CDR3 nucleotides: TGTGCCAGCACTGACAGGAGGGGTGAAGCTTTCTTT. It encodes CASTDRRGEAFF.

This rearrangement joins TRBV30 to TRBJ1-1; TRBD1 aligns across 7 bases. Germline V gene lookup returns CDR1 GTSNPN and CDR2 SVGIG (reference sequence). Trimming removed 0 bases from V and 7 bases from J; junction bases left unmatched: 5. The CDR3 is 13 amino acids. This CDR3 reads CAWSVQGKSEAFF. DNA of the CDR3: TGTGCCTGGAGTGTACAGGGGAAAAGTGAAGCTTTCTTT.

The V gene is TRBV7-2, the J gene TRBJ1-4; D is unresolved. The ends were cut back, 1 base at V and 6 bases at J, with 12 bases in the middle. From germline, CDR1 is SGHTA and CDR2 FQGNSA. CDR3 length: 15 residues. CDR3 in DNA: TGTGCCAGCAGCTTAGGGTCAGCCCGACATGAAAAACTGTTTTTT. It encodes CASSLGSARHEKLFF.

The sample holds one count of this clone. This rearrangement joins TRBV4-1 to TRBJ1-2, with TRBD1 identical over 8 bases. The trim removed 2 bases at V and 3 bases at J, leaving 5 bases unmatched. CDR1 and CDR2 from the germline V gene are MGHRA and YSYEKL. The CDR3 runs 15 residues. This chain's CDR3 is CASSQTQGADYGYTF. CDR3 coding DNA: TGCGCCAGCAGCCAAACCCAGGGGGCGGACTATGGCTACACCTTC.

The chain links TRBV28 to TRBJ1-1; no reliable D call. CDR1 and CDR2 from the germline V gene are MDHEN and SYDVKM. The CDR3 is made up of 16 amino acids. The ends were cut back, 6 bases at V and 1 base at J, with 18 bases in the middle. CDR3 sequence reads: CASSLTAPRGNTEAFF. DNA of the CDR3: TGTGCCAGCAGCTTGACGGCCCCCCGGGGGAACACTGAAGCTTTCTTT.

This chain's CDR3 is CASSLEGGVDTEAFF. The CDR3 DNA reads TGTGCCAGCAGCTTGGAAGGCGGCGTAGACACTGAAGCTTTCTTT. The gene calls are TRBV7-2 and TRBJ1-1; D remains unclear. The germline V gene has CDR1 SGHTA and CDR2 FQGNSA. Trimming left V 3 bases short and J 3 bases short, with 14 bases between. The CDR3 runs to 15 residues. The full variable domain, completed using reference TRBV7-2 and TRBJ1-1, is GAGVSQSPSNKVTEKGKDVELRCDPISGHTALYWYRQSLGQGLEFLIYFQGNSAPDKSGLPSDRFSAERTGGSVSTLTIQRTQQEDSAVYLCASSLEGGVDTEAFFGQGTRLTVV.

The chain is built from TRBV7-2 and TRBJ2-7, with a possible D match to TRBD1 (9 bases). Trimming removed 2 bases at V and 4 bases at J, with 18 bases between. This CDR3 comprises 16 residues. From germline, CDR1 is SGHTA and CDR2 FQGNSA. DNA for the CDR3: TGTGCCAGCAGCTTAACGGGAGGGACAGGGAAATACGAGCAGTACTTC. This encodes CASSLTGGTGKYEQYF.

The chain has TRBV7-9 and TRBJ2-6, with D possibly being TRBD1 (5 bases). CDR3 length: 15 amino acids. V was clipped by 1 base and J by 4 bases, with 8 bases between them. Germline loops: CDR1 SEHNR, CDR2 FQNEAQ (reference sequence). CDR3: CASSLVGAGANVLTF. The CDR3 region has the DNA TGTGCCAGCAGCTTAGTAGGGGCCGGGGCCAACGTCCTGACTTTC. The entire variable domain, with the rest obtained from reference TRBV7-9 and TRBJ2-6, is as follows: DTGVSQNPRHKITKRGQNVTFRCDPISEHNRLYWYRQTLGQGPEFLTYFQNEAQLEKSRLLSDRFSAERPKGSFSTLEIQRTEQGDSAMYLCASSLVGAGANVLTFGAGSRLTVL.

The chain joins TRBV11-2 to TRBJ2-5, with a weak D call TRBD2 (6 bases). This CDR3 has 16 amino acids. Trimming took off 1 base at V and 0 bases at J, with 12 bases between the two ends. From germline, CDR1 is SGHAT and CDR2 FQNNGV. DNA of the CDR3: TGTGCCAGCAGCTTAGGCGGGAAAAAGTACCAAGAGACCCAGTACTTC. Translating it yields CASSLGGKKYQETQYF.

The rearrangement uses TRBV28 and TRBJ1-1, with a tentative D call TRBD1 (5 bases). The CDR3 totals 14 residues. The germline V gene has CDR1 MDHEN and CDR2 SYDVKM. The V and J ends lost 8 bases and 1 base respectively, with 14 bases between them. The CDR3 DNA reads as TGTGCCAGCTCCGGGCCGGGGACGAACACTGAAGCTTTCTTT. This encodes CASSGPGTNTEAFF.

V gene TRBV5-4 combines with J gene TRBJ2-5, with 13 bases fitting TRBD2. The CDR3 spans 19 residues. Trimming removed 4 bases from V and 4 bases from J; junction bases left unmatched: 16. Per germline, CDR1 SGHNT and CDR2 YYREEE (reference sequence). CDR3 sequence (DNA): TGTGCCAGCAGCCAGGGACTAGCGGGGCCCCCACAGGGTGGAGAGACCCAGTACTTC. Its translation: CASSQGLAGPPQGGETQYF.

This chain uses TRBV5-1 with TRBJ2-7, with D possibly TRBD1 on 5 matching bases. CDR3 length: 15 amino acids. Germline V gene sequence: CDR1 SGHRS, CDR2 YFSETQ. Trimming shortened V by 4 bases and J by 0 bases, and 14 bases separated the two germline ends. CDR3 protein: CASSLRTSSSYEQYF. Here the CDR3 DNA reads TGCGCCAGCAGCCTTCGGACATCCAGCTCCTACGAGCAGTACTTC. Combining the CDR3 with reference TRBV5-1 and TRBJ2-7 gives the whole variable domain KAGVTQTPRYLIKTRGQQVTLSCSPISGHRSVSWYQQTPGQGLQFLFEYFSETQRNKGNFPGRFSGRQFSNSRSEMNVSTLELGDSALYLCASSLRTSSSYEQYFGPGTRLTVT.

The chain employs TRBV5-1 and TRBJ2-7, with a possible D match to TRBD1 (6 bases). CDR3 size: 13 residues. The V gene's germline CDR1 is SGHRS and CDR2 YFSETQ. Trimming pared 3 bases from V and 7 bases from J, leaving 14 bases between. CDR3 DNA sequence: TGCGCCAGCAGCTGGGGACAACGGCGTGAGCAGTACTTC. This encodes CASSWGQRREQYF.

Regarding this clone: Other DNA variants within this sample encode the same CDR3. CDR3 loop: CASSYSGKNTEAFF. DNA for the CDR3: TGTGCCAGCAGTTACTCTGGAAAGAACACTGAAGCTTTCTTT. The chain has TRBV6-5 and TRBJ1-1; D is unclear. The CDR3 totals 14 residues. The ends were cut back, 0 bases at V and 1 base at J, with 6 bases in the middle. CDR1 is MNHEY, CDR2 SVGAGI, per germline.

V gene TRBV5-6 combines with J gene TRBJ1-3; D remains unclear. The germline V and J ends were trimmed by 5 bases and 4 bases, with 4 bases remaining between them. The CDR3 has 11 amino acids. The germline CDR1 and CDR2 sequences are SGHDT and YYEEEE. The CDR3 here is CASRGGNTIYF. CDR3 bases: TGTGCCAGCAGAGGGGGAAACACCATATATTTT.

A note on this clone: At the DNA level, this CDR3 is encoded by other sequences in the same sample as well. The gene calls are TRBV7-9 and TRBJ2-7, with TRBD2 matching over 7 bases. The junction had 4 bases not matched to a gene; V was cut back by 1 base and J by 4 bases. Per the germline V gene, CDR1 is SEHNR and CDR2 is FQNEAQ (reference sequence). The CDR3 sequence is 14 residues long. The CDR3 region has the DNA TGTGCCAGCAGCTTAGAGGGAGGGCCGTACGAGCAGTACTTC. Its protein is CASSLEGGPYEQYF.